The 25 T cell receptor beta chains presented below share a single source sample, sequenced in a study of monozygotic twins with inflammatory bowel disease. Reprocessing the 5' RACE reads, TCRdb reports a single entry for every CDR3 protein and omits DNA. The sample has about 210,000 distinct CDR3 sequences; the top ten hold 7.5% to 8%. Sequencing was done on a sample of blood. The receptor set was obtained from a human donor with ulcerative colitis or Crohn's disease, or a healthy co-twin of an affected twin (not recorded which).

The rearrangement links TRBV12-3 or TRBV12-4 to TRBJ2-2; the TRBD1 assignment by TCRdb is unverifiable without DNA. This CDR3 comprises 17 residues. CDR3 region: CASSPWDRGPNTGELFF.

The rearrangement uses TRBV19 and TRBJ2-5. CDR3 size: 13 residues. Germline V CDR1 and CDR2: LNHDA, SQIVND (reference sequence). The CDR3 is CASSRSNQETQYF.

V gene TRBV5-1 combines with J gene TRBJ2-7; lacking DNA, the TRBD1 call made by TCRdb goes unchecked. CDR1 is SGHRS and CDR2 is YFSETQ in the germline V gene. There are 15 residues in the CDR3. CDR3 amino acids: CASSLGAGGDDEQYF.

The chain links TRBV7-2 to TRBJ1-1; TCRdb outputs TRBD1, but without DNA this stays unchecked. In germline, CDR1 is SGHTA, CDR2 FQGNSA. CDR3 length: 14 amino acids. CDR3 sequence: CASSFGTGDTEAFF.

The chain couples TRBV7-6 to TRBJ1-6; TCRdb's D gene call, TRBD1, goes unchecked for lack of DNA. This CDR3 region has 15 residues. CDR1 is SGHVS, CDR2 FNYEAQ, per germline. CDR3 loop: CASSATGTYNSPLHF.

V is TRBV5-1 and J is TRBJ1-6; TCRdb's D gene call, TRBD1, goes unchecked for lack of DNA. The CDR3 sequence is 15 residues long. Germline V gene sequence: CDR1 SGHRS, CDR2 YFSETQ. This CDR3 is CASSRELSGSSPLHF.

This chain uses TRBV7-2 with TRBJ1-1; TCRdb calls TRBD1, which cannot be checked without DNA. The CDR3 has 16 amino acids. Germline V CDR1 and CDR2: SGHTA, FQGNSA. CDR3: CASNPKGQGGNTEAFF.

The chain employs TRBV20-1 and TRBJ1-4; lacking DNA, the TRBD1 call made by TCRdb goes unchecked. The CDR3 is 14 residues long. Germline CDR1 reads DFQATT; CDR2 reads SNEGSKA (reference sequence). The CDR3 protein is CSASPQGDVEKLFF.

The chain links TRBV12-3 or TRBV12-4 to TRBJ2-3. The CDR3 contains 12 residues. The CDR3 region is CASRYSTDTQYF.

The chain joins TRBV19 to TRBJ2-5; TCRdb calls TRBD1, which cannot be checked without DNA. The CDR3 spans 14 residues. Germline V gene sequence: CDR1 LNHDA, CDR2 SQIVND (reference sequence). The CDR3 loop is CASSTQGSVETQYF.

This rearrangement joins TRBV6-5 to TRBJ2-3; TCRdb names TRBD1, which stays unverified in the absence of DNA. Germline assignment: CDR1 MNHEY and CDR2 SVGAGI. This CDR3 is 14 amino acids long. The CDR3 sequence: CASSSPGAGDTQYF.

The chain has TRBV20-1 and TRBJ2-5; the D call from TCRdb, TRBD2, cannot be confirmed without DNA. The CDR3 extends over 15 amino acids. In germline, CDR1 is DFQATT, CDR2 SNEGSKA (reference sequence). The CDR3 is CSAPNPGLSKETQYF.

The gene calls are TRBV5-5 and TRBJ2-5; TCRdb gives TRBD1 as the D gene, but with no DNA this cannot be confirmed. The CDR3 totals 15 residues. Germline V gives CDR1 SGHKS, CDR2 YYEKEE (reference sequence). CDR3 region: CASSGLGQGEETQYF.

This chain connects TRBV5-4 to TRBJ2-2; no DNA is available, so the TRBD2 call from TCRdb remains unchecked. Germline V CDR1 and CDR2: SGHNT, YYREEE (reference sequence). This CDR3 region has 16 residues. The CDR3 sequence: CASSLARAGATGELFF.

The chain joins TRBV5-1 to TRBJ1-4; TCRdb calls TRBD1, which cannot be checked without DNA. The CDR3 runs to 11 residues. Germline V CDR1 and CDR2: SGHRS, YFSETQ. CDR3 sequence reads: CASSFDSTILF.

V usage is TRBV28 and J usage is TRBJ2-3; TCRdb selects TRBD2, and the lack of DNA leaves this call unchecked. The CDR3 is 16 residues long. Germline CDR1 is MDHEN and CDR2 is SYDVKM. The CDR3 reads CASSSGTLGGADTQYF.

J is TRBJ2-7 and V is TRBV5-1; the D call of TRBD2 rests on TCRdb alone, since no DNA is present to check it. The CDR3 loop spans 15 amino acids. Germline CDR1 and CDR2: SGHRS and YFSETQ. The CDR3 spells CASSGGTSGIDEQYF.

The chain's CDR3 is CASSLRSSSDSPLHF. The chain links TRBV7-2 to TRBJ1-6. The CDR3 covers 15 residues. Germline CDR1 reads SGHTA; CDR2 reads FQGNSA. The full variable domain, with the rest looked up from reference TRBV7-2 and TRBJ1-6, is GAGVSQSPSNKVTEKGKDVELRCDPISGHTALYWYRQSLGQGLEFLIYFQGNSAPDKSGLPSDRFSAERTGGSVSTLTIQRTQQEDSAVYLCASSLRSSSDSPLHFGNGTRLTVT.

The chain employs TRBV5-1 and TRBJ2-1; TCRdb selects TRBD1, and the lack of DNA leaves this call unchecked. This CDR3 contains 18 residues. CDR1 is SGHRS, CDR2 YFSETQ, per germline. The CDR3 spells CASSRTGGVENSYNEQFF.

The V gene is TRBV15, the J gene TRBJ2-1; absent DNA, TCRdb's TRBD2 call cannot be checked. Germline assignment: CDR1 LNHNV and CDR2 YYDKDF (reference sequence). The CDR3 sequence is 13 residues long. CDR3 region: CATSRGRGNEQFF.

Here the CDR3 reads CASSHPRGDTANYGYTF. V usage is TRBV4-1 and J usage is TRBJ1-2; TCRdb names TRBD1, which stays unverified in the absence of DNA. Germline V gene lookup returns CDR1 MGHRA and CDR2 YSYEKL. CDR3 length: 17 amino acids.

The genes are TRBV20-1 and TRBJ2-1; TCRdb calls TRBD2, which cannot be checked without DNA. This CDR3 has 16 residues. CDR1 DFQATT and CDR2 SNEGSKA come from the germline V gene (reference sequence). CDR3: CSARDPGLPNYNEQFF.

The CDR3 sequence is CSARETIQPEGPSGTRVNEKLFF. The rearrangement links TRBV20-1 to TRBJ1-4; as DNA is missing, the TRBD1 call by TCRdb cannot be tested. This CDR3 is 23 amino acids long. The germline gives CDR1 DFQATT, CDR2 SNEGSKA (reference sequence).

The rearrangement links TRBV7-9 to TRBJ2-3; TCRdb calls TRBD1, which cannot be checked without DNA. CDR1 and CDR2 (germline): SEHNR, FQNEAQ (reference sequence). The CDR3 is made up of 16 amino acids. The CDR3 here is CASSLVGGGHTDTQYF.

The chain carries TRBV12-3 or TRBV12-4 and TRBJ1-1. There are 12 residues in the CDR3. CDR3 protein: CASSFEWTEAFF.